This TCR beta chain was found in a study of shared clonotypes between healthy human individuals. Over several immunoSEQ plates, each subset's genomic DNA was distributed in even portions. The assay was immunoSEQ multiplex PCR, and TCRdb's table has in-frame clones only and misses some. This table holds around 940,000 clones, 76% found once. Study-wide results and limits: Generally, naive subsets (rather than memory subsets) showed larger estimated richness. Sampling involved blood alone; tissue repertoires likely differ.

As concerns this clone: Its antigen is unknown.

V was clipped by 5 bases and J by 4 bases; unmatched bases: 6. Germline CDR1 and CDR2: SGHTA and FQGNSA. CDR3 length: 14 amino acids. CD4+ cells were split into CD45RA+ naive and CD45RA-negative memory subsets. Source material: memory CD4+ T cells sorted from blood. Subset: CD45RA-negative fraction. This clonotype was obtained from a man aged 18 to 29 in good health. The chain links TRBV7-2 to TRBJ2-7, with 9 bases fitting TRBD1. The DNA of the CDR3 is TGTGCCAGCAGCCGACAGGGGGGTCGGTACGAGCAGTACTTC. This translates into CASSRQGGRYEQYF.